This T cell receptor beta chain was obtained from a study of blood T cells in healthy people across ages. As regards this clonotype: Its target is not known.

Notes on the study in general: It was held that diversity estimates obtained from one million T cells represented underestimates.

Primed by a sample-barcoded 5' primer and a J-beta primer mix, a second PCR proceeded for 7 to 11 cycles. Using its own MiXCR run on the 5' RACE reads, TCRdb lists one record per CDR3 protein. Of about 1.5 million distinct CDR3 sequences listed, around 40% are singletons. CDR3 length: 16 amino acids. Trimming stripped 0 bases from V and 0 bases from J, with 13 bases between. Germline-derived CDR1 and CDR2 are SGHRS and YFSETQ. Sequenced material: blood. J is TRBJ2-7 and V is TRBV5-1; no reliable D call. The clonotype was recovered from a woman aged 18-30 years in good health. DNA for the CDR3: TGCGCCAGCAGCTTGGGATTGCTATCCCTCTCCTACGAGCAGTACTTC. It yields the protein CASSLGLLSLSYEQYF.